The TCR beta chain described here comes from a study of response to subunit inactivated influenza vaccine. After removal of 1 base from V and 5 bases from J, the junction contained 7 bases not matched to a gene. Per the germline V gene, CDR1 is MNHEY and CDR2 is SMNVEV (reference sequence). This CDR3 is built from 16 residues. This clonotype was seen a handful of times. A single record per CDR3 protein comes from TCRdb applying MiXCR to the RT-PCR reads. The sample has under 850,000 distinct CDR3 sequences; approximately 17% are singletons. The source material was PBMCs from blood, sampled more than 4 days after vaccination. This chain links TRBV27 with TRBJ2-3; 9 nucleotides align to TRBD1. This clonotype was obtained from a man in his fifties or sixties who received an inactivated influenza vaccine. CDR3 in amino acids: CASSLWGTGTLDTQYF. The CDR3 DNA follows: TGTGCCAGCAGTTTATGGGGGACAGGGACATTAGATACGCAGTATTTT.